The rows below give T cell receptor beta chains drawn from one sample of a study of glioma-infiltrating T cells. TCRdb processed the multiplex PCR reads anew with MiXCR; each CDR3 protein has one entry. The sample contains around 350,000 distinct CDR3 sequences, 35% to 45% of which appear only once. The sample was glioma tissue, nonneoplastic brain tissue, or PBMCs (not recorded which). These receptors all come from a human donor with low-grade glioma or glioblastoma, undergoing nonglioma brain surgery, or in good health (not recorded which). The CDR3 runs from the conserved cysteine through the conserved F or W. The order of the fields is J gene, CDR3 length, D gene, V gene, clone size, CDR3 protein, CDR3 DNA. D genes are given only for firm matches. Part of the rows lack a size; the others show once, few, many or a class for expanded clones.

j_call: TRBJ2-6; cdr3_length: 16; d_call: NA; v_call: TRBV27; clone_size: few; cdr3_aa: CASSFLRISGANVLTF; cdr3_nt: TGTGCCAGCAGTTTCCTTAGAATCTCTGGGGCCAACGTCCTGACTTTC
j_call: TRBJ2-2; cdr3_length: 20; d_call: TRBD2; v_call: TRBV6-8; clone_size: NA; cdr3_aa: CASSPPSGASGEYITGELSF; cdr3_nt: TGTGCCAGCAGCCCGCCCAGCGGGGCTAGCGGGGAGTATATAACCGGGGAGCTGTCTTTT
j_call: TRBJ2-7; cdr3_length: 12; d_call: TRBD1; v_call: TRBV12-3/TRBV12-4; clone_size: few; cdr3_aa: CASSRQGHEQYF; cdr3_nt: TGTGCCAGCAGTAGACAGGGCCACGAGCAGTACTTC
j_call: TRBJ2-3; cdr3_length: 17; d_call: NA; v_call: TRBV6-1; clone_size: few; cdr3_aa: CASSEALGGYSTDTQYF; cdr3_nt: TGTGCCAGCAGTGAAGCTTTAGGGGGATACAGCACAGATACGCAGTATTTT
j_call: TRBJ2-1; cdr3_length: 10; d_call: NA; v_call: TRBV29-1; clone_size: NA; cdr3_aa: CSVVVNEQFF; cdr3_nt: TGCAGCGTTGTCGTCAATGAGCAGTTCTTC
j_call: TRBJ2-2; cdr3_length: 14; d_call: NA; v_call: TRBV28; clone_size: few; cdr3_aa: CAIETGMNTGELFF; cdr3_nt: TGTGCCATCGAGACAGGAATGAACACCGGGGAGCTGTTTTTT
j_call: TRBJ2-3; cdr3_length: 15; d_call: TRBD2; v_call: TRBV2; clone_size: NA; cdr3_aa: CASSWIAGGTDTQYF; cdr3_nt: TGTGCCAGCAGTTGGATAGCGGGAGGCACAGATACGCAGTATTTT
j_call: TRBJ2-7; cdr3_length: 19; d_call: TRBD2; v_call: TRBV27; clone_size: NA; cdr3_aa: CASSRQRESSPRSPYEQYF; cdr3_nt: TGTGCCAGCAGTCGCCAGCGGGAGAGTTCCCCTCGATCGCCCTACGAGCAGTACTTC
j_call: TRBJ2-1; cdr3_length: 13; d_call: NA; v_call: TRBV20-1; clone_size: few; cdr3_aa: CSASPLGYNEQFF; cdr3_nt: TGCAGTGCTAGCCCACTAGGTTACAATGAGCAGTTCTTC
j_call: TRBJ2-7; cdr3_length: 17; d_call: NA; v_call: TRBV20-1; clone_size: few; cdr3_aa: CSARDPRTPGQRYEQYF; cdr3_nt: TGCAGTGCTAGAGACCCCAGAACCCCGGGACAACGTTACGAGCAGTACTTC
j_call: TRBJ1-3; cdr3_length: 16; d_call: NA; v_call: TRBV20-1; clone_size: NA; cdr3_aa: CSARDRRGPSRNTIYF; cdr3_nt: TGCAGTGCTAGAGATAGGAGGGGACCCTCTAGAAACACCATATATTTT
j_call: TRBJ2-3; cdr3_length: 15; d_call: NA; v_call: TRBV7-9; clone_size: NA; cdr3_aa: CASRLTLLHTDTQYF; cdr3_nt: TGTGCCAGCAGGCTGACACTTCTTCACACAGATACGCAGTATTTT
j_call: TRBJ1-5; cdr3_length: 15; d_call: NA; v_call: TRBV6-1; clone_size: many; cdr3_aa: CASRSNPTISQPQHF; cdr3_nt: TGTGCCAGCAGATCAAACCCGACCATCAGCCAGCCCCAGCATTTT
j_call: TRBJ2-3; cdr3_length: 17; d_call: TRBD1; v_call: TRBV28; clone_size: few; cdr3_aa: CASSLLATGQYTDTQYF; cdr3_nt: TGTGCCAGCAGTTTACTTGCGACAGGGCAGTACACAGATACGCAGTATTTT
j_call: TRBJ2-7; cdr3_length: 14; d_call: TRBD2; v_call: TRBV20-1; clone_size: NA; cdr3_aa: CSVLIPAGVSEQYF; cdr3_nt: TGCAGTGTTCTAATACCAGCGGGAGTGAGTGAGCAGTACTTC
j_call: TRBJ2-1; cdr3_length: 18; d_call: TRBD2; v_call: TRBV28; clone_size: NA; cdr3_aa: CASSPVRTSGLSYNEQFF; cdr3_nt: TGTGCCAGCAGTCCCGTACGGACTAGCGGGCTTTCCTACAATGAGCAGTTCTTC
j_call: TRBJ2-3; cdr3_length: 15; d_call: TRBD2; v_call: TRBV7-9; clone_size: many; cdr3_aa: CASSRAGVSTDTQYF; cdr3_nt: TGTGCCAGCAGCCGAGCGGGAGTGAGCACAGATACGCAGTATTTT
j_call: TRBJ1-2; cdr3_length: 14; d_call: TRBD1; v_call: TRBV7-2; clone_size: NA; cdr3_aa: CASSFGQGEDGYTF; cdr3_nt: TGTGCCAGCAGCTTCGGACAGGGAGAGGATGGCTACACCTTC
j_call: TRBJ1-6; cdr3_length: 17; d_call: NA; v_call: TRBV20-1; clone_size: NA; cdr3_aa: CSASSFPRDSYNSPLHF; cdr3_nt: TGCAGTGCTAGTTCCTTCCCCCGGGATTCCTATAATTCACCCCTCCACTTT
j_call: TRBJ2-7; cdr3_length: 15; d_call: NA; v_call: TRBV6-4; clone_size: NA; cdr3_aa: CESSESKQGFYEQYF; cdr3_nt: TGTGAAAGCAGTGAATCGAAGCAGGGGTTCTACGAGCAGTACTTC
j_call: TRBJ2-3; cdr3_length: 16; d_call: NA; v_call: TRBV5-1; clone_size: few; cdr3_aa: CASSLGVGTTSDTQYF; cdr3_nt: TGCGCCAGCAGCTTGGGAGTCGGGACGACATCAGATACGCAGTATTTT
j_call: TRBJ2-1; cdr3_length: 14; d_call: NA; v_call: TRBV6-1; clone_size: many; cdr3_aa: CASSARLAYNEQFF; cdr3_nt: TGTGCCAGCAGTGCCCGACTAGCCTACAATGAGCAGTTCTTC
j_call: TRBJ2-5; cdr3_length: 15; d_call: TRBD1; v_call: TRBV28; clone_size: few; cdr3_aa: CASRPGTGGEETQYF; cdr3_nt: TGTGCCAGCCGGCCCGGGACAGGGGGCGAAGAGACCCAGTACTTC
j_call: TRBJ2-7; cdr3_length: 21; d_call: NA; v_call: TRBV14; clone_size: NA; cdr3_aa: CASSQASLRPRSPGWSYEQYF; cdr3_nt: TGTGCCAGCAGCCAAGCCTCCTTACGGCCAAGGTCCCCGGGTTGGTCCTACGAGCAGTACTTC
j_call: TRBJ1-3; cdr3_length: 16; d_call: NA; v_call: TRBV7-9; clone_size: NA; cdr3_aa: CASSLREDDSGNTIYF; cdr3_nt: TGTGCCAGCAGCTTACGGGAGGACGACTCTGGAAACACCATATATTTT
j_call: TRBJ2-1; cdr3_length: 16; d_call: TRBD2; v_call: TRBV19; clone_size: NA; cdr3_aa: CASSVHSGRVYNEQFF; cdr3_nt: TGTGCCAGTAGTGTCCATAGCGGGAGGGTATACAATGAGCAGTTCTTC
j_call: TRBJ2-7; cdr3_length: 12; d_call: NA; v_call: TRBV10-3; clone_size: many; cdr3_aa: CAISESRYEQYF; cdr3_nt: TGTGCCATCAGTGAGTCCCGTTACGAGCAGTACTTC
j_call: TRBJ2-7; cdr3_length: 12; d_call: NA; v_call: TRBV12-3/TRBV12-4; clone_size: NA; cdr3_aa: CASSLVHYEQYF; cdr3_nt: TGTGCCAGCAGTTTGGTTCACTACGAGCAGTACTTC